This TCR beta chain was captured by sequencing in a study of T cell responses to AZD1222 COVID-19 vaccine. Study-wide context: Pooling covered second doses at about 4 or about 12 weeks.

CDR3 size: 15 residues. V was trimmed by 4 bases and J by 5 bases, leaving 17 bases between them. Using immunoSEQ multiplex PCR, the repertoire was profiled, and TCRdb retains in-frame clones only, with some absent. This sample has 150,000 to 200,000 clones, with approximately 92% found just once. This chain uses TRBV23-1 with TRBJ1-1; tentative D call: TRBD1 (5 bases). TRBV23-1 is annotated as an ORF whose role is uncertain. The receptor's source is an adult in good health. Material: peripheral blood, obtained on day 0 of AZD1222 vaccination. CDR3 in DNA: TGCGCCAGCAGTCCACCCGCTGGGGAGGGGACTGAAGCTTTCTTT. Its translation is CASSPPAGEGTEAFF.